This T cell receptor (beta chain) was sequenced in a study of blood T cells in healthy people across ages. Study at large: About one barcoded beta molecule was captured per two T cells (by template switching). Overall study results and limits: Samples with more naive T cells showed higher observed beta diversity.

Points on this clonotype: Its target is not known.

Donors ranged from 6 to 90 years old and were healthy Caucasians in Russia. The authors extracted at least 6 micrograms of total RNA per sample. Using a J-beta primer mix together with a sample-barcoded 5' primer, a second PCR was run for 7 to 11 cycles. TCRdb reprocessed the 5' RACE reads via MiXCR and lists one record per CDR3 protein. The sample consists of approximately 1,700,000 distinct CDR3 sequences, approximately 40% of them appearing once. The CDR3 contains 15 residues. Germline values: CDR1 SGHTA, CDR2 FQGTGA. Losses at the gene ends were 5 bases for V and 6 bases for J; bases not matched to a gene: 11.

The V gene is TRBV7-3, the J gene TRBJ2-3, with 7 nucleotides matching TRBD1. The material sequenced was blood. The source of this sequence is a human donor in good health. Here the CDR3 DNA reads TGTGCCAGCAGCCCAGGGACAGAGGGAATGGATACGCAGTATTTT. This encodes CASSPGTEGMDTQYF. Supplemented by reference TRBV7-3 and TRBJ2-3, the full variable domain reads GAGVSQTPSNKVTEKGKYVELRCDPISGHTALYWYRQSLGQGPEFLIYFQGTGAADDSGLPNDRFFAVRPEGSVSTLKIQRTERGDSAVYLCASSPGTEGMDTQYFGPGTRLTVL.